This is a list of T cell receptor beta chains from one sample in a study of T cell repertoires in cytomegalovirus infection. TCRdb reprocessed the reads via MiXCR and lists one record per CDR3 protein. This table holds more than 350,000 distinct CDR3 sequences, roughly 30% found once. Sequenced sample: PBMCs. These receptor sequences come from a human donor in good health (CMV status not recorded). Some clones in this sample may be carry-over from other donors' samples. The CDR3 runs from the conserved cysteine through the conserved F or W. Fields, in order: D gene, clone size, J gene, V gene, CDR3 DNA, CDR3 protein. A D gene is named only where the DNA matches it firmly. Clone size is shown for a subset of rows, as once, few, many or a class of expanded clone.

>TRBD1|many|TRBJ1-5|TRBV7-8
TGTGCCAGCAGCTTTGGACAGGCGGGCGTGGAGCCCCAGCATTTT
CASSFGQAGVEPQHF
>.|few|TRBJ2-2|TRBV7-6
TGTGCCAGCAGCCTCCCGCGAAACGGGGGGAACACCGGGGAGCTGTTTTTT
CASSLPRNGGNTGELFF
>.|.|TRBJ2-3|TRBV3-1
TGTGCCAGCAGCCAAGATGGGGCCCGTTGGGCAGATACGCAGTATTTT
CASSQDGARWADTQYF
>TRBD1|few|TRBJ1-1|TRBV12-3/TRBV12-4
TGTGCCAGCAGTACCAGACAGGGCCCAATAGAAGCTTTCTTT
CASSTRQGPIEAFF
>.|few|TRBJ1-1|TRBV5-6
TGTGCCAGCAGCTTGGGACAGGCGAAGACTGAAGCTTTCTTT
CASSLGQAKTEAFF
>.|.|TRBJ1-1|TRBV7-8
TGTGCCAGCAGCCCCGAGGGGGGGGGGGGCACTGAAGCTTTCTTT
CASSPEGGGGTEAFF
>.|.|TRBJ2-1|TRBV24-1
TGTGCCACCAGTGATCAATCAGGGATCTACAAGGAGCAGTTCTTC
CATSDQSGIYKEQFF
>.|.|TRBJ1-4|TRBV19
TGTGCCAGTACCACAGTCCCCGGGGACATCGGAAAACTGTTTTTT
CASTTVPGDIGKLFF
>TRBD1|.|TRBJ2-1|TRBV10-1
TGCGCCAGCAGTGGCCGGGACAGGGGCTCCAATGAGCAGTTCTTC
CASSGRDRGSNEQFF
>.|.|TRBJ1-5|TRBV20-1
TGCAGTGCTAGCTCTCTCGCATCTTATAGCAATCAGCCCCAGCATTTT
CSASSLASYSNQPQHF
>TRBD1|few|TRBJ2-7|TRBV7-6
TGTGCCAGCAGCAAAGGACAGGGGATCTACGAGCAGTACTTC
CASSKGQGIYEQYF
>TRBD1|.|TRBJ1-1|TRBV6-2/TRBV6-3
TGTGCCAGCAGACTACAGGGGTCCACTGAAGCTTTATTT
CASRLQGSTEALF
>TRBD1|few|TRBJ2-7|TRBV28
TGTGCCAGCAGGGGACAGGGAAACTACGAGCAGTACTTC
CASRGQGNYEQYF
>TRBD1|few|TRBJ2-7|TRBV6-6
TGTGCCAGCACCTCGCAGGGGGATTACGAGCAGTACTTC
CASTSQGDYEQYF
>TRBD1|.|TRBJ1-5|TRBV7-9
TGTGCCAGCAGCCAGGGGGATAAAGCCAATCAGCCCCAGCATTTT
CASSQGDKANQPQHF
>TRBD1|few|TRBJ1-5|TRBV2
TGTGCCAGCACCCCGGGACAGAGCCTTCCAATCAAGCATTTT
CASTPGQSLPIKHF
>TRBD1|.|TRBJ2-5|TRBV9
TGTGCCAGCAGCGTTTCTGGACAGGGGAGGTACCAAGAGACCCAGTACTTC
CASSVSGQGRYQETQYF
>.|.|TRBJ1-3|TRBV28
TGTGCCAGCAGTGACAGTCAGTACTCTGGAAACACCATATATTTT
CASSDSQYSGNTIYF
>.|few|TRBJ1-4|TRBV11-2
TGTGCCAGCAGCTTAGTCCCTGAAAAACTGTTTTTT
CASSLVPEKLFF
>.|many|TRBJ2-3|TRBV7-2
TGTGCCAGCAGCTTAGTGGGGACCACTAGCACAGATACGCAGTATTTT
CASSLVGTTSTDTQYF
>.|.|TRBJ1-1|TRBV2
TGTGCCAGCAGTGAAGTGGTCGGGACGGAAGCTTTCTTT
CASSEVVGTEAFF
>.|few|TRBJ1-2|TRBV7-9
TGTGCCAGCAGCACCCACCCGCTCCGGGTTGGTAGGGATGGCTACACCTTC
CASSTHPLRVGRDGYTF
>TRBD1|few|TRBJ1-1|TRBV6-2/TRBV6-3
TGTGCCAGCAGTGCCAAACAGGGGGCAGGTGGCACTGAAGCTTTCTTT
CASSAKQGAGGTEAFF
>TRBD1|few|TRBJ1-3|TRBV19
TGTGCCAGTAGCGGACAGGGGGCTTCTGGAAACACCATATATTTT
CASSGQGASGNTIYF
>.|many|TRBJ1-3|TRBV12-3/TRBV12-4
TGTGCCAGCAACAGGGAGTCGGGAAACACCATATATTTT
CASNRESGNTIYF
>TRBD2|few|TRBJ2-1|TRBV10-3
TGTGCCATCAGCCAAGGACTAGCCGACAATGAGCAGTTCTTC
CAISQGLADNEQFF
>.|.|TRBJ2-6|TRBV18
TGTGCCAGCTCGCCCTCCGCTGGGGCCAACGTCCTGACTTTC
CASSPSAGANVLTF
>.|.|TRBJ1-5|TRBV19
TGTGCCAGTACTAGCAGTTTCAATCAGCCCCAGCATTTT
CASTSSFNQPQHF
>.|.|TRBJ2-3|TRBV27
TGTGCCAGCAGTTTATGGAGCGGGCGAAGCACAGATACGCAGTATTTT
CASSLWSGRSTDTQYF
>TRBD2|few|TRBJ2-1|TRBV12-3/TRBV12-4
TGTGCCAGCAGTTCGACTAGCGGGGTAATCAATGAGCAGTTCTTC
CASSSTSGVINEQFF
>.|.|TRBJ2-5|TRBV7-2
TGTGCCAGCAGCTTAGGGTCGGGGGAGACCACGTACTTC
CASSLGSGETTYF
>.|many|TRBJ1-2|TRBV12-3/TRBV12-4
TGTGCCAGCACTCCGGACAGCTATGGCTACACCTTC
CASTPDSYGYTF
>.|many|TRBJ1-2|TRBV11-2
TGTGCCAGCAGCTTAGAGGGGGCTGACTATGGCTACACCTTC
CASSLEGADYGYTF
>TRBD2|.|TRBJ2-7|TRBV12-3/TRBV12-4
TGTGCCAGCAGTTTAGTACTAGCGGACGAGCAGTACTTC
CASSLVLADEQYF
>.|many|TRBJ1-3|TRBV7-2
TGTGCCAGCAGCTTAGGAGGGGTGGACAGCTCTGGAAACACCATATATTTT
CASSLGGVDSSGNTIYF
>.|few|TRBJ2-5|TRBV15
TGTGCCACCAGCAGAGTTAGCAGGGAGACCCAGTACTTC
CATSRVSRETQYF
>.|.|TRBJ2-1|TRBV6-1
TGTGCCAGCAGTGAAGGCGGACATAAGGCCGAGTTCTTC
CASSEGGHKAEFF
>.|.|TRBJ2-5|TRBV5-5
TGTGCCAGCAGCCCCCGGCCGGGGCAAGAGACCCAGTACTTC
CASSPRPGQETQYF
>TRBD2|.|TRBJ2-7|TRBV7-2
TGTGCCAGCAGCTTAGGATGGACTAGCGGGGGCCTCGTTATCTCCTACGAGCAGTACTTC
CASSLGWTSGGLVISYEQYF
>.|.|TRBJ1-3|TRBV12-3/TRBV12-4
TGTGCCAGCAGTTCCCCTCCGGGTGGAAACACCATATATTTT
CASSSPPGGNTIYF
>TRBD1|few|TRBJ1-3|TRBV20-1
TGCAGTGTACCGGGACAGGCCGGCTCTGGAAACACCATATATTTT
CSVPGQAGSGNTIYF
>.|.|TRBJ1-2|TRBV19
TGTGCCAGTGCCGGGACGGACTATGGCTACACCTTC
CASAGTDYGYTF
>.|few|TRBJ1-2|TRBV7-2
TGTGCCAGCAGCTCAAGGCAGGGTTGGTATGGCTACACCTTC
CASSSRQGWYGYTF
>.|few|TRBJ2-3|TRBV20-1
TGCAGTGCTAGGGCCAACTATGGGGCAGATACGCAGTATTTT
CSARANYGADTQYF
>TRBD1|.|TRBJ2-3|TRBV11-2
TGTGCCAGCAGCTTAGCCCCCCAGGGGGTTGGGACCTGGGCTAAGCTGACAGATACGCAGTATTTT
CASSLAPQGVGTWAKLTDTQYF
>.|.|TRBJ1-1|TRBV6-2/TRBV6-3
TGTACCAGCAGTTACTCCAAGACTGAAGCTTTCTTT
CTSSYSKTEAFF
>.|many|TRBJ2-2|TRBV24-1
TGTGCCACCAGTGATCTAGGACTCGGGGAGCTGTTTTTT
CATSDLGLGELFF
>.|.|TRBJ2-5|TRBV18
TGTGCCAGCTCACCACCCGCCCTGGCCACCCAGTACTTC
CASSPPALATQYF
>.|.|TRBJ2-5|TRBV27
TGTGCCAGCAGTTTAAGGGGACTTAGCGGACGGTACCAAGAGACCCCGTACTTC
CASSLRGLSGRYQETPYF
>.|.|TRBJ1-6|TRBV5-1
TGCGCCAGCAGCTTGGAGGTCGGGCAGATAAATTCACCCCTCCACTTT
CASSLEVGQINSPLHF
>.|few|TRBJ2-4|TRBV12-3/TRBV12-4
TGTGCCAGCAGTTCGGACCGTGCAAACATTCAGTACTTC
CASSSDRANIQYF
>TRBD1|few|TRBJ1-5|TRBV18
TGTGCCAGCTCACCTACAGGGGTTCAGCCCCAGCATTTT
CASSPTGVQPQHF
>.|many|TRBJ1-1|TRBV7-2
TGTGCCAGCAGCTTAGGGACAAGGGTAATAGGCACTGAAGCTTTCTTT
CASSLGTRVIGTEAFF
>.|.|TRBJ2-7|TRBV7-6
TGTGCCAGCAGCTTAGACGTTGGTAAACTAGGGGAGCAGTACTTC
CASSLDVGKLGEQYF
>.|few|TRBJ2-5|TRBV4-1
TGCGCCAGCAGCCAAGTCATTAGCCAAGAGACCCAGTACTTC
CASSQVISQETQYF
>TRBD1|many|TRBJ1-3|TRBV7-8
TGTGCCAGCAGAAAAGGCCCGGGACAGGCGACCTCTGGAAACACCATATATTTT
CASRKGPGQATSGNTIYF
>TRBD1|.|TRBJ1-2|TRBV19
TGTGCCAGTAGAGGACAGGGCCAAGGTCGCTACACCTTC
CASRGQGQGRYTF
>.|.|TRBJ1-5|TRBV6-2/TRBV6-3
TGTGCCAGCAGGGGACCCAATCAGCCCCAGCATTTT
CASRGPNQPQHF
>TRBD2|few|TRBJ2-1|TRBV7-2
TGTGCCAGCAGCTTCGACCGGGACTACGGCTACAATGAGCAGTTCTTC
CASSFDRDYGYNEQFF